This TCR beta chain was documented in a study of blood T cells in healthy people across ages. Regarding the study as a whole: In the absence of known donor CMV status, changes in expanded clonotypes were possibly confounded.

With V trimmed by 0 bases and J by 8 bases, 11 bases remained unmatched. The CDR3 loop spans 15 amino acids. Germline values: CDR1 DFQATT, CDR2 SNEGSKA (reference sequence). Sample-barcoded 5' priming and a J-beta primer mix drove a second PCR of roughly 7 to 11 cycles. From the 5' RACE reads, TCRdb called clonotypes with MiXCR, one entry per CDR3 protein. Among more than 550,000 distinct CDR3 sequences, about a fifth were seen once, and the ten largest hold roughly a fifth. This clonotype turned up a few times. Its cognate antigen is unknown. The sequenced sample was blood. The genes are TRBV20-1 and TRBJ1-2, with 8 bases fitting TRBD1. The sequence was collected from an older man in good health. The chain's CDR3 is CSARDPGGSVEGYTF. The CDR3 nucleotides read TGCAGTGCTAGAGACCCAGGGGGCTCGGTAGAGGGCTACACCTTC.